This TCR beta chain was obtained from a study of blood T cell repertoires in COVID-19. TCRdb's table, derived via immunoSEQ multiplex PCR, lists solely in-frame clones and lacks some. The repertoire holds about 310,000 clones, with approximately 90% as singletons. V gave up 2 bases and J gave up 8 bases; unmatched junction bases: 3. In germline, CDR1 is KGHSH, CDR2 LQKENI. This CDR3 has 13 residues. Material for sequencing was PBMCs or T cells enriched from blood (not recorded which). This receptor was obtained from a woman between 18 and 29 years old who had recovered from COVID-19. The rearrangement uses TRBV18 and TRBJ1-2; 9 bases agree with TRBD1. CDR3 sequence reads: CASSPSGQGGYTF. CDR3 in DNA: TGTGCCAGCTCACCATCGGGACAGGGAGGCTACACCTTC. Filled out from reference TRBV18 and TRBJ1-2, the complete variable domain reads NAGVMQNPRHLVRRRGQEARLRCSPMKGHSHVYWYRQLPEEGLKFMVYLQKENIIDESGMPKERFSAEFPKEGPSILRIQQVVRGDSAAYFCASSPSGQGGYTFGSGTRLTVV.